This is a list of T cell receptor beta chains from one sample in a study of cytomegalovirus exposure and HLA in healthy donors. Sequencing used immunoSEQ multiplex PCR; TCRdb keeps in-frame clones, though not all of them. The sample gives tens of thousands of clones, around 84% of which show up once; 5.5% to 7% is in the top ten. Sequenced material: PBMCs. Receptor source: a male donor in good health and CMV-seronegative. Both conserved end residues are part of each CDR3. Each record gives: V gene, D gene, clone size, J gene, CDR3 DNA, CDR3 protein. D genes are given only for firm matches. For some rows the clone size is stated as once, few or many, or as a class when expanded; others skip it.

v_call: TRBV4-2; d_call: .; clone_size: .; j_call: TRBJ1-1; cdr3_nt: TGTGCCAGCAGCCAAGAGCGGCGGACTGAAGCTTTCTTT; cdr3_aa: CASSQERRTEAFF
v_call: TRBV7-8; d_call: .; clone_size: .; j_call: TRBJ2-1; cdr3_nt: TGTGCCAGCCGCGGACTGGACGCCTACAATGAGCAGTTCTTC; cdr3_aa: CASRGLDAYNEQFF
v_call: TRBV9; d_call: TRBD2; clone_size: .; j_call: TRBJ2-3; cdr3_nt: TGTGCCAGCAGCGTCGGGACCAGCGGGGAAGGCACAGATACGCAGTATTTT; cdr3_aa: CASSVGTSGEGTDTQYF
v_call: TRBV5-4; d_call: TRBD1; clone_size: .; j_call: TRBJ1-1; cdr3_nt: TGTGCCAGCAGCTTGACAGGGGGCACTGAAGCTTTCTTT; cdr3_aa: CASSLTGGTEAFF
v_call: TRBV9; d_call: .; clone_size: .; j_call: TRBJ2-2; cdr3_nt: TGTGCCAGCAACTCGATTTTCACCGGGGAGCTGTTTTTT; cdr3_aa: CASNSIFTGELFF
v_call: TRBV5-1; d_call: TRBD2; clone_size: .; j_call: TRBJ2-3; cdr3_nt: TGCGCCAGCAGCGAAGGACTAGCGGACACAGATACGCAGTATTTT; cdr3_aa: CASSEGLADTDTQYF
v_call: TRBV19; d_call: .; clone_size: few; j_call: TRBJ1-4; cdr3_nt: TGTGCCAGTAACTCACGGGGGAGTGCAACTAATGAAAAACTGTTTTTT; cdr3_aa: CASNSRGSATNEKLFF
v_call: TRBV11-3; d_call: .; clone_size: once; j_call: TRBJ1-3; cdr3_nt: TGTGCCAGCAGTTCTTACTCTGGAAACACCATATATTTT; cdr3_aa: CASSSYSGNTIYF
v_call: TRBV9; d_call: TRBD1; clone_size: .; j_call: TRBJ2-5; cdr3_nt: TGTGCCAGCAGCGTTCAAGGGGGCGCAGAAGAGACCCAGTACTTC; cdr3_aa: CASSVQGGAEETQYF
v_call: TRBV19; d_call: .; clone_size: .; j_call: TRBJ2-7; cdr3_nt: TGTGCCAGTAGCCGAGGTGGCAGTGACTCCTACGAGCAGTACTTC; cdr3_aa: CASSRGGSDSYEQYF
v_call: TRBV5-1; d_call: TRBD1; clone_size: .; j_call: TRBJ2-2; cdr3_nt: TGCGCCAGCAGCTGGGGGGACAGGGACACCGGGGAGCTGTTTTTT; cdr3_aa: CASSWGDRDTGELFF
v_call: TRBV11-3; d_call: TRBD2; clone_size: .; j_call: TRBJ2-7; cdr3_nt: TGTGCCAGCAGCCCATCGGGCGGGGGAGCCTCCTACGAGCAGTACTTC; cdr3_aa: CASSPSGGGASYEQYF
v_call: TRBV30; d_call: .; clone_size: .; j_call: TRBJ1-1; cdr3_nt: TGTGCCTGGAGTGAAGGGAGGGACACTGAAGCTTTCTTT; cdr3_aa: CAWSEGRDTEAFF
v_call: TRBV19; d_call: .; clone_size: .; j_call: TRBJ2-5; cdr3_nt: TGTGCCAGTAGTATTCCCCGAGAGACCCAGTACTTC; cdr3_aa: CASSIPRETQYF
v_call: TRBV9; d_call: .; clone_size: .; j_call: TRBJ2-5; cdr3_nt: TGTGCCAGCAGCGTAGGGGCAGGGCCTAAGCAAGAGACCCAGTACTTC; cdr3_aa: CASSVGAGPKQETQYF
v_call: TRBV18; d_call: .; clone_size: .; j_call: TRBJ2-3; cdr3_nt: TGTGCCAGCTCACCCAGACAGGAGAGCACAGATACGCAGTATTTT; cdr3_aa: CASSPRQESTDTQYF
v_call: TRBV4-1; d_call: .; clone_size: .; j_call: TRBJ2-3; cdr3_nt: TGCGCCAGCAGCCAAGAGAGGGCCTACACAGATACGCAGTATTTT; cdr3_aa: CASSQERAYTDTQYF
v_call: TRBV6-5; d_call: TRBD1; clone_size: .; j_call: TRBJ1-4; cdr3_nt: TGTGCCAGCAGGTCGACAGGGGGCAATGAAAAACTGTTTTTT; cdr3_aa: CASRSTGGNEKLFF
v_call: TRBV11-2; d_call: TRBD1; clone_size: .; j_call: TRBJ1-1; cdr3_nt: TGTGCCAGCGGGACAGGGTTGAACACTGAAGCTTTCTTT; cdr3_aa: CASGTGLNTEAFF
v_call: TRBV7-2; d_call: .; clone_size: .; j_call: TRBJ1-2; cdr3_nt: TGTGCCAGCAGCTTACCCAAGGGGGGGGCCGCTAACTATGGCTACACCTTC; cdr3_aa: CASSLPKGGAANYGYTF
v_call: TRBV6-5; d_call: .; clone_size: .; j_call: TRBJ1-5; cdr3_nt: TGTGCCACCCAGCGGGGCAGCGGTCAGCCCCAGCATTTT; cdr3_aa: CATQRGSGQPQHF
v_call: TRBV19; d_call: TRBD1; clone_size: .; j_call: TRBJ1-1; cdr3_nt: TGTGCCAGTAGTTCGGGACAGGGGTACACTGAAGCTTTCTTT; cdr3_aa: CASSSGQGYTEAFF
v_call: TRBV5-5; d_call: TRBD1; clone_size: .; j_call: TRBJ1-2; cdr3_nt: TGTGCCAGCAGCGTGAACCCGGGACAGGGAGAGAGGGGCTACACCTTC; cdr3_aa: CASSVNPGQGERGYTF
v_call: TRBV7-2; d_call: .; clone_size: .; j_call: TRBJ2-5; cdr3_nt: TGTGCCAGCAGCCCAGGGGCCGGGGAGACCCAGTACTTC; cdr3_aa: CASSPGAGETQYF
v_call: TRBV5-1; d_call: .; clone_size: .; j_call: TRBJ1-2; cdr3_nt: TGCGCCAGCAGCCTAACACGTCGACAGGCTAACTATGGCTACACCTTC; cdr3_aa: CASSLTRRQANYGYTF
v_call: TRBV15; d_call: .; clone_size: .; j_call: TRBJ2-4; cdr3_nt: TGTGCCACCAGCAGTGTCGTAGCCAAAAACATTCAGTACTTC; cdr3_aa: CATSSVVAKNIQYF
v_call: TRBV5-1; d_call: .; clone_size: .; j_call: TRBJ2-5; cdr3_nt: TGCGCCAGCAGCTTGGCCGGGACAAATCGGGAGACCCAGTACTTC; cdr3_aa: CASSLAGTNRETQYF
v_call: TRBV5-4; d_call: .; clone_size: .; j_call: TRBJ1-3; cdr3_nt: TGTGCCAGCAGCTTCCATGAGGTCGGCGGAAACACCATATATTTT; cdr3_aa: CASSFHEVGGNTIYF
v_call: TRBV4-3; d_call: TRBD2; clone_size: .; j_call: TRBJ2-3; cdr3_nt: TGCGCCAGCAGCCAAGATATGCGGCTAGCGGGGGGCACAGATACGCAGTATTTT; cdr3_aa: CASSQDMRLAGGTDTQYF
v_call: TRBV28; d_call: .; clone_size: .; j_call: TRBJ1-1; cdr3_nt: TGTGCCAGCTTGACAGCGAACACTGAAGCTTTCTTT; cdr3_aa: CASLTANTEAFF
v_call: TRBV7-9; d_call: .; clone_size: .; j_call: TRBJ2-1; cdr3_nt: TGTGCCAGCAGCCGACGGGAGTCCCCCTACAATGAGCAGTTCTTC; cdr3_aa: CASSRRESPYNEQFF